This T cell receptor (beta chain) was profiled in a study of OX40 agonist ivuxolimab in advanced cancers. Study context: The mean age was 60 years, ranging from roughly 23 to 79, with more than 70% of participants male.

Measured with immunoSEQ multiplex PCR; TCRdb has only the in-frame clones, and not every one. In the table there are approximately 70,000 clones, approximately 90% of which are singletons. This CDR3 comprises 12 residues. Germline assignment: CDR1 GTSNPN and CDR2 SVGIG (reference sequence). V was clipped by 6 bases and J by 2 bases, with 5 bases between them. The J gene is TRBJ2-6, the V gene TRBV30; D is undetermined. The sample in question was CD4+ or CD8+ T cells sorted from blood, obtained in a trial of the OX40 agonist ivuxolimab. The sequence came from an adult with an advanced solid tumor such as melanoma, head and neck, liver or kidney cancer. CDR3 amino acids: CACSTGANVLTF. The DNA for the CDR3 is TGTGCCTGTAGCACTGGGGCCAACGTCCTGACTTTC.